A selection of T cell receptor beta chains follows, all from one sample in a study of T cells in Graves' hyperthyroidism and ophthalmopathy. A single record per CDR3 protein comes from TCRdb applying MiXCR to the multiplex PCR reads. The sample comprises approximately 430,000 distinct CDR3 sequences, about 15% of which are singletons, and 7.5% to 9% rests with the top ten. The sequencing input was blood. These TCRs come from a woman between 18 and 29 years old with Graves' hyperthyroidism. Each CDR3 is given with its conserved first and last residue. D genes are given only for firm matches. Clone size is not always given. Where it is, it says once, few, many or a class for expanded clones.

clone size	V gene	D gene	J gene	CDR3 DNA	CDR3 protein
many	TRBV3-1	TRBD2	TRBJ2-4	TGTGCCAGCAGCCAAGATTCCCCTAGCGGAGCCAAAAACATTCAGTACTTC	CASSQDSPSGAKNIQYF
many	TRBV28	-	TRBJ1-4	TGTGCCAGCACTGGGAACGAGGAAAAACTGTTTTTT	CASTGNEEKLFF
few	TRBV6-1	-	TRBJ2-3	TGTGCCAGCAGTTACGGCAGGGGCTTCGCAGATACGCAGTATTTT	CASSYGRGFADTQYF
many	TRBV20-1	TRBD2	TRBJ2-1	TGCAGTGCTAGAGATAGTCTAGCGGGGGCCTCATATGAGCAGTTCTTC	CSARDSLAGASYEQFF
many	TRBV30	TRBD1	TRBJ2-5	TGTGCCGGGGACAGGGGTCGACAAGAGACCCAGTACTTC	CAGDRGRQETQYF
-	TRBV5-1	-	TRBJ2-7	TGCGCCAGCAGCTTGTGGCAGGGCTTCATCTACGAGCAGTACTTC	CASSLWQGFIYEQYF
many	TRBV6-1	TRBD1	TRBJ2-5	TGTGCCAGCAGTGGGGGACAGGGTAGGGGAGAGACCCAGTACTTC	CASSGGQGRGETQYF
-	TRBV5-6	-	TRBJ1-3	TGTGCCAGCAGCTTGGAGGAGGGGCTCGGAAACACCATATATTTT	CASSLEEGLGNTIYF
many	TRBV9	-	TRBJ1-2	TGTGCCAGCAGCCCCCTGACGACGGGGCAAATTCCCTTCTATGGCTACACCTTC	CASSPLTTGQIPFYGYTF
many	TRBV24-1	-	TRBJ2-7	TGTGCCACCCGCGGGGACGGTGCAGGGGCCCTCGACGAGCAGTACTTC	CATRGDGAGALDEQYF
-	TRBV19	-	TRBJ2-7	TGTGCCAGTAGTATTCAGGGCCCCTACGAGCAGTACTTC	CASSIQGPYEQYF
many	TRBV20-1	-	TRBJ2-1	TGCAGTGCTAGTCCCCAACCCACTACCTCCCTCCTCACCGAGCAGTTCTTC	CSASPQPTTSLLTEQFF
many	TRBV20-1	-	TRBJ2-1	TGCAGTGCTAGAGAGAACGATGAGCAGTTCTTC	CSARENDEQFF